Detailed here is one TCR beta chain. Antigen unknown. This specimen belongs to a study of OX40 agonist ivuxolimab in advanced cancers. Generated by immunoSEQ multiplex PCR, the TCRdb table keeps only in-frame clones and is missing some. Of 15,000 to 20,000 clones listed, approximately 91% are singletons. With autoimmune disease history or systemic immunosuppression, patients were excluded. The CDR3 is 14 residues long. Germline V gene data show CDR1 as SGDLS and CDR2 as YYNGEE. The V segment lost 2 bases and the J segment 7 bases; nucleotides outside the gene matches: 2. Regarding the study as a whole: Blood T cells, both CD4+ and CD8+, expanded clonally by week 6 at 0.1 to 3.0 mg/kg.

V usage is TRBV9 and J usage is TRBJ1-4, with 10 bases that match TRBD1. The TCR sequence derives from an adult with an advanced solid tumor such as melanoma, head and neck, liver or kidney cancer. The specimen comprised CD4+ or CD8+ T cells sorted from blood, sampled in a trial of the OX40 agonist ivuxolimab. This CDR3 reads CASSVDRGREKLFF. As DNA, the CDR3 is TGTGCCAGCAGCGTTGACAGGGGGCGTGAAAAACTGTTTTTT.